These 18 T cell receptor beta chains were all obtained from the same sample, sequenced in a study of spatial heterogeneity in lung cancer. TCRdb independently ran MiXCR on the 5' RACE reads; one entry per CDR3 protein. This sample carries 89,000 or so distinct CDR3 sequences, approximately 20% of them seen once, and the ten largest clones take 6.2%. Time point noted: sample taken at primary tumor resection. Tumor, nontumor lung or frozen PBMC supplied whole RNA, sequenced without sorting. The specimen comprised PBMCs, sampled at surgery. Receptor source: a male donor with early-stage non-small cell lung cancer.

This clonotype has a count of ten or more. The chain has TRBV7-9 and TRBJ2-1; 8 bases are a match to TRBD2. Germline V lookup: CDR1 SEHNR, CDR2 FQNEAQ (reference sequence). V trimming: 5 bases; J trimming: 6 bases; junction bases outside the gene matches: 15. The CDR3 covers 17 residues. CDR3 coding DNA: TGTGCCAGCAGCCCCCTAAGGGTAGCGGGACCACTCAATGAGCAGTTCTTC. Translation gives CASSPLRVAGPLNEQFF.

The chain has TRBV7-9 and TRBJ2-7; 15 bases are shared with TRBD2. The V segment lost 5 bases and the J segment 7 bases; nucleotides outside the gene matches: 9. The CDR3 spans 16 residues. Per germline, CDR1 SEHNR and CDR2 FQNEAQ (reference sequence). DNA of the CDR3: TGTGCCAGCAGCCCCGGCGGGACTAGCGGGAGGCTTGAGCAGTACTTC. Its protein product is CASSPGGTSGRLEQYF. Looking up the rest from reference TRBV7-9 and TRBJ2-7 gives the full variable domain: DTGVSQNPRHKITKRGQNVTFRCDPISEHNRLYWYRQTLGQGPEFLTYFQNEAQLEKSRLLSDRFSAERPKGSFSTLEIQRTEQGDSAMYLCASSPGGTSGRLEQYFGPGTRLTVT.

J is TRBJ2-5 and V is TRBV18, with 10 bases that match TRBD2. With V trimmed by 5 bases and J by 4 bases, 7 bases remained unmatched. The CDR3 consists of 15 residues. The germline V gene has CDR1 KGHSH and CDR2 LQKENI. The CDR3, as DNA: TGTGCCAGCTCAGCCGCTAGCGGGAGACGAGAGACCCAGTACTTC. Translation gives CASSAASGRRETQYF.

The chain has TRBV10-2 and TRBJ2-7; 7 bases map to TRBD2. V gave up 8 bases and J gave up 7 bases; unmatched junction bases: 8. CDR3 size: 12 residues. Germline V lookup: CDR1 WSHSY, CDR2 SAAADI. The CDR3 reads CASGRAPGEQYF. The CDR3 DNA is TGCGCCAGCGGGAGGGCTCCGGGGGAGCAGTACTTC.

This clonotype was seen repeatedly, ten times or more. The rearrangement uses TRBV9 and TRBJ2-5, with TRBD1 matching 8 bases. Germline V lookup: CDR1 SGDLS, CDR2 YYNGEE. The V and J ends lost 4 bases and 5 bases, in that order; junction bases with no gene match: 10. The CDR3 totals 15 residues. CDR3 residues: CASSPSTGAGETQYF. The CDR3 DNA is TGTGCCAGCAGCCCCTCGACAGGGGCGGGGGAGACCCAGTACTTC.

This clonotype was counted a few times. This rearrangement joins TRBV12-3 or TRBV12-4 to TRBJ2-1; D call uncertain. Trimming took 6 bases from V and 9 from J, leaving 15 bases between them. The CDR3 length is 13 residues. CDR3 sequence: CASRRTHGSEQFF. The CDR3 nucleotides are TGTGCCAGCAGGAGGACCCACGGCTCTGAGCAGTTCTTC.

The gene calls are TRBV2 and TRBJ2-1, with D tentatively TRBD2 (5 bases). Trimming stripped 3 bases from V and 5 bases from J, with 17 bases between. Looked up from germline, CDR1 is SNHLY and CDR2 is FYNNEI. This CDR3 has 16 residues. The CDR3 DNA reads TGTGCCAGCAGTGATTTAGACGGGAAGCTTGACAATGAGCAGTTCTTC. Protein sequence: CASSDLDGKLDNEQFF.

This clonotype was seen more than once but under ten times. The rearrangement uses TRBV2 and TRBJ2-7, with D possibly being TRBD2 (6 bases). With 7 bases removed from V and 2 bases from J, the gap between germline ends came to 9 bases. Germline V gene data show CDR1 as SNHLY and CDR2 as FYNNEI. This CDR3 region has 12 residues. The CDR3, as DNA: TGTGCCAGCAAGGACTATACCTACGAGCAGTACTTC. It specifies CASKDYTYEQYF.

This chain links TRBV29-1 with TRBJ2-7, with 13 bases aligning to TRBD2. Germline CDR1 is SQVTM and CDR2 is ANQGSEA. The CDR3 contains 16 residues. V trimming: 5 bases; J trimming: 1 base; junction bases outside the gene matches: 8. This CDR3 is CSVTGGLAGPSYEQYF. For the CDR3, the DNA is TGCAGCGTTACGGGGGGACTAGCGGGGCCTTCCTACGAGCAGTACTTC.

The chain has TRBV13 and TRBJ2-1, with D uncertain. V gave up 2 bases and J gave up 2 bases, with 13 bases separating them. CDR1 and CDR2 (germline): PRHDT, FYEKMQ (reference sequence). The CDR3 is 16 residues long. The CDR3, as DNA: TGTGCCAGCAGCTTAAGGCCAGCGAGCCCCTACAATGAGCAGTTCTTC. Protein sequence: CASSLRPASPYNEQFF.

This sequence joins TRBV20-1 and TRBJ2-7; D might be TRBD2 (6 bases). The CDR3 spans 15 residues. Germline CDR1 DFQATT, CDR2 SNEGSKA (reference sequence). The V end lost 1 base, the J end lost 3 bases, and 16 bases lay between the germline ends. CDR3 sequence: CSARGDRDSIYEQYF. In DNA form, the CDR3 reads TGCAGTGCTAGAGGGGATCGGGACTCGATCTACGAGCAGTACTTC.

V is TRBV5-1 and J is TRBJ2-7, with D perhaps matching TRBD2 (5 bases). The V gene lost 5 bases and the J gene lost 3 bases, with 15 bases spanning the gap. The CDR3 has 14 amino acids. Germline values: CDR1 SGHRS, CDR2 YFSETQ. The CDR3 loop is CASSPGVSGYEQYF. CDR3 sequence (DNA): TGCGCCAGCAGTCCCGGGGTGTCTGGCTACGAGCAGTACTTC.

This clonotype was detected once. In nucleotides, the CDR3 is TGTGCCAGCAGCCAAGCGACTGGCACAGATACGCAGTATTTT. This translates into CASSQATGTDTQYF. This sequence joins TRBV3-1 and TRBJ2-3; no clear D gene. This CDR3 has 14 amino acids. Trimming cost V 1 base and J 1 base, with 6 bases left between them. CDR1 and CDR2 from the germline V gene are LGHDT and YNNKEL (reference sequence).

The chain recombines TRBV27 with TRBJ2-5; possibly TRBD2 for D (6 bases). CDR1 MNHEY and CDR2 SMNVEV come from the germline V gene (reference sequence). Trimming stripped 6 bases from V and 2 bases from J, with 22 bases between. This CDR3 contains 17 residues. The CDR3 DNA sequence: TGTGCCAGCAGGGGGCAGGGACTTAGAGGGCGGCAAGAGACCCAGTACTTC. Translation: CASRGQGLRGRQETQYF.

In this sample, this clonotype turned up a few times. The chain joins TRBV7-2 to TRBJ1-1; possibly TRBD1 for D (5 bases). Per the germline V gene, CDR1 is SGHTA and CDR2 is FQGNSA. The CDR3 spans 13 residues. Trimming left V 0 bases short and J 4 bases short, with 6 bases between. DNA for the CDR3: TGTGCCAGCAGCTTAGCGAGGGGCACTGAAGCTTTCTTT. Its translation: CASSLARGTEAFF.

V usage is TRBV20-1 and J usage is TRBJ2-7; 7 bases match TRBD1. In germline, CDR1 is DFQATT, CDR2 SNEGSKA (reference sequence). CDR3 length equals 14 residues. Losses at the gene ends were 5 bases for V and 0 bases for J; bases not matched to a gene: 7. The CDR3 DNA reads as TGCAGTGCTTGGGGACAGAGACCCTCCTACGAGCAGTACTTC. As protein: CSAWGQRPSYEQYF.

The rearrangement links TRBV27 to TRBJ2-7; 8 bases are shared with TRBD2. Trimming removed 2 bases from V and 6 bases from J; junction bases left unmatched: 6. CDR1 and CDR2 from the germline V gene are MNHEY and SMNVEV (reference sequence). This CDR3 contains 14 residues. The chain's CDR3 is CASSLRGTSSEQYF. The CDR3 nucleotides are TGTGCCAGCAGTTTAAGGGGGACTAGTTCCGAGCAGTACTTC.

This chain connects TRBV6-5 to TRBJ1-5, with TRBD1 as a possible D gene (5 bases). This CDR3 contains 13 residues. The germline gives CDR1 MNHEY, CDR2 SVGAGI. The V end was cut by 2 bases, the J end by 7 bases, with 9 bases between. CDR3 DNA: TGTGCCAGCAGTTACACAGGCGACCAGCCCCAGCATTTT. It yields the protein CASSYTGDQPQHF.